The source of this T cell receptor beta chain is a study of shared clonotypes between healthy human individuals. Germline V lookup: CDR1 SGHRS, CDR2 YFSETQ. This CDR3 has 16 residues. Germline trimming cut 4 bases from V and 0 bases from J; bases unmatched to any gene: 10. TCRdb keeps only in-frame clones here, not all; method: immunoSEQ multiplex PCR. This table holds 730,000 or so clones, less than 80% found once. The receptor's source is a woman aged 25 to 39 in good health. This chain joins TRBV5-1 and TRBJ2-7; 7 nucleotides agree with TRBD1. Sequenced material: memory CD4+ T cells sorted from blood. Subset of the sample: CD45RA-negative fraction. The CDR3 spells CASSPGDRENSYEQYF. CDR3 DNA sequence: TGCGCCAGCAGCCCAGGGGACAGAGAAAACTCCTACGAGCAGTACTTC.